Shown below are 2 T cell receptor beta chains from a single sample sequenced in a study of blood T cell repertoires in COVID-19. Profiled with immunoSEQ multiplex PCR; TCRdb holds only in-frame clones, not every one. The sample has 70,000 to 95,000 clones, about four fifths seen once. Sequenced sample: peripheral blood. The receptors originated from a woman in her sixties or seventies with acute or convalescent COVID-19.

In this sample, this clone turned up once. V usage is TRBV6-6 and J usage is TRBJ1-4, with TRBD1 matching 8 bases. The J segment lost 5 bases and the V segment lost 3 bases, leaving 5 bases of the junction unmatched. The CDR3 spans 15 residues. Germline values: CDR1 MNHNY, CDR2 SVGAGI (reference sequence). The CDR3: CASSYVGTGNEKLFF. The CDR3 DNA reads TGTGCCAGCAGTTATGTAGGGACAGGCAATGAAAAACTGTTTTTT.

The rearrangement joins TRBV2 to TRBJ2-7, with TRBD1 identical over 7 bases. The CDR3 sequence is 15 residues long. Germline V CDR1 and CDR2: SNHLY, FYNNEI. After removal of 0 bases from V and 3 bases from J, the junction contained 5 bases not matched to a gene. CDR3 DNA sequence: TGTGCCAGCAGTGAAGCGGGACAGAAAGACTACGAGCAGTACTTC. Its translation is CASSEAGQKDYEQYF.